The subject of this entry is one T cell receptor (beta chain). As yet, its antigen is unknown. This entry comes from a study of a mutant IDH1 vaccine in newly diagnosed glioma. Germline loops: CDR1 SGHTS, CDR2 YDEGEE. The CDR3 runs to 15 residues. The V end was cut by 0 bases, the J end by 1 base, with 8 bases between. Time point denoted: week 35, safety follow-up. Vaccination used 300 ug of mutant IDH1 20-mer peptide per dose, with topical imiquimod. Measured with immunoSEQ multiplex PCR; TCRdb has only the in-frame clones, and not every one. The sample comprises about 32,000 clones, around 83% of which are singletons, and over 6% rests with the top ten.

The chain employs TRBV5-8 and TRBJ2-1; D ambiguous. The material was PBMCs, obtained from a glioma patient whose treatment included an IDH1 peptide vaccine. The TCR originated in a woman under 30 with glioma. Here the CDR3 reads CASSLGLLSYNEQFF. The CDR3 DNA reads as TGTGCCAGCAGCTTGGGGCTACTTTCCTACAATGAGCAGTTCTTC.